The clone carrying this TCR beta chain has only a few counts. MiXCR, applied by TCRdb to the 5' RACE reads, yields one record per CDR3 protein. In the table there are roughly 75,000 distinct CDR3 sequences, roughly 15% of which are singletons. The data are from a study of spatial heterogeneity in lung cancer. Stated time point: sample taken at primary tumor resection. Whole RNA, isolated from tumor, nontumor lung or frozen PBMC, was sequenced without prior sorting. The sample here was PBMCs, taken at surgery. The source of this sequence is a male donor with early-stage non-small cell lung cancer.

The CDR3 bases are TGTGCCAGCAGCGGCGTAACTAGCGGAGTCTACAATGAGCAGTTCTTC. The encoded protein is CASSGVTSGVYNEQFF. The V gene is TRBV7-9, the J gene TRBJ2-1; 8 nucleotides align to TRBD2. Germline CDR1 is SEHNR and CDR2 is FQNEAQ (reference sequence). V lost 5 bases and J lost 3; bases outside the gene matches: 9. The CDR3 covers 16 residues.